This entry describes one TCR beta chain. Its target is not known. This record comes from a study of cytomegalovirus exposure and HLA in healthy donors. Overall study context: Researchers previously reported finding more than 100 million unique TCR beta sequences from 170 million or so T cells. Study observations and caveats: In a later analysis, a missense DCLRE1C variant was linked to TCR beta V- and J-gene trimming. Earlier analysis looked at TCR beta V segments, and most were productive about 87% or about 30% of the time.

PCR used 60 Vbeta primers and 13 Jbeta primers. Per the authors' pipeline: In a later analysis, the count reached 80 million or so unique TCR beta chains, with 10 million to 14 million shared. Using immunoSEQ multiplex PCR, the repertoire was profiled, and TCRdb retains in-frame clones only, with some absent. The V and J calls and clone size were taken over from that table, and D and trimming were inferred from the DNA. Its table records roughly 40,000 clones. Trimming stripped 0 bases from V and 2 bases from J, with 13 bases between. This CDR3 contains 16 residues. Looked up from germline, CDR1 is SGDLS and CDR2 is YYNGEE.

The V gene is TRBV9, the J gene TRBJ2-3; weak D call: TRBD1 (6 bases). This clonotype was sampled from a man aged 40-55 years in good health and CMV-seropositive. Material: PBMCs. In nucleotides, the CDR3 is TGTGCCAGCAGCGTAGATCAGGGGCGCGTCACAGATACGCAGTATTTT. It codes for CASSVDQGRVTDTQYF.